Each of the 30 T cell receptor beta chains below was sequenced from the same sample in a study of PD-L1 blockade in urothelial cancer. Here immunoSEQ multiplex PCR was the method, and the copy in TCRdb shows in-frame clones only, minus some. The data contain some 50,000 clones, approximately 90% of them singletons. Sequencing was performed on PBMCs, taken around atezolizumab (anti-PD-L1) treatment. Every receptor here comes from an elderly man with urothelial cancer.

V and J are TRBV4-1 and TRBJ2-3; 10 bases map to TRBD1. The CDR3 spans 17 residues. Germline values: CDR1 MGHRA, CDR2 YSYEKL. V trimming: 3 bases; J trimming: 3 bases; junction bases outside the gene matches: 9. The CDR3 protein is CASSQAPRDRGTDTQYF. In DNA form, the CDR3 reads TGCGCCAGCAGCCAGGCCCCCAGGGACAGGGGTACAGATACGCAGTATTTT.

V usage is TRBV15 and J usage is TRBJ1-1; no firm D call. V was pared by 1 base and J by 0 bases, with 6 bases between. This CDR3 has 14 residues. Germline CDR1 and CDR2: LNHNV and YYDKDF (reference sequence). The CDR3 bases are TGTGCCACCAGCAGAGGAGGTATGAACACTGAAGCTTTCTTT. The encoded protein is CATSRGGMNTEAFF.

The CDR3, as DNA: TGTGCCAGCTCACCAAAGGGGGGGAGCTCCTACGAGCAGTACTTC. Its translation is CASSPKGGSSYEQYF. The V call is TRBV18, the J call TRBJ2-7; TRBD2 is a possible D gene (7 bases). Germline assignment: CDR1 KGHSH and CDR2 LQKENI. The CDR3 covers 15 residues. V was trimmed by 2 bases and J by 0 bases, leaving 11 bases between them.

The V and J genes are TRBV9 and TRBJ2-1; D perhaps matches TRBD1 (5 bases). Germline lookup yields CDR1 SGDLS and CDR2 YYNGEE. V lost 0 bases to trimming and J lost 4 bases, with 8 bases between them. The CDR3 is 14 residues long. Written as DNA, the CDR3 is TGTGCCAGCAGCGTAGATCAGGGATACAATGAGCAGTTCTTC. As protein: CASSVDQGYNEQFF. Supplemented by reference TRBV9 and TRBJ2-1, the full variable domain reads DSGVTQTPKHLITATGQRVTLRCSPRSGDLSVYWYQQSLDQGLQFLIQYYNGEERAKGNILERFSAQQFPDLHSELNLSSLELGDSALYFCASSVDQGYNEQFFGPGTRLTVL.

This clone was detected a few times. This chain joins TRBV30 and TRBJ1-5; D is unclear. Germline loops: CDR1 GTSNPN, CDR2 SVGIG (reference sequence). V was trimmed by 0 bases and J by 0 bases, leaving 12 bases between them. The CDR3 runs 16 residues. CDR3: CAWSVSRSASNQPQHF. The DNA for the CDR3 is TGTGCCTGGAGTGTAAGTAGGAGCGCTAGCAATCAGCCCCAGCATTTT.

The chain carries TRBV5-6 and TRBJ2-5; 12 bases align to TRBD2. The CDR3 is made up of 15 amino acids. Trimming took 2 bases from V and 4 from J; bases not matched to a gene: 3. Germline CDR1 reads SGHDT; CDR2 reads YYEEEE. The CDR3, as DNA: TGTGCCAGCAGCTTTGGGACTAGCGGGCCAGAGACCCAGTACTTC. Amino acid sequence: CASSFGTSGPETQYF.

J is TRBJ2-5 and V is TRBV11-2; TRBD2 might be the D (5 bases). This CDR3 has 15 amino acids. Germline values: CDR1 SGHAT, CDR2 FQNNGV. The V gene lost 5 bases and the J gene lost 5 bases, with 18 bases spanning the gap. CDR3 nucleotides: TGTGCCAGCAGCCCGAGGGTCGATACCCGGGAGACCCAGTACTTC. This codes for CASSPRVDTRETQYF.

The chain employs TRBV7-2 and TRBJ2-4; the match to TRBD2 covers 7 bases. The germline V gene encodes CDR1 SGHTA and CDR2 FQGNSA. V gave up 1 base and J gave up 1 base; unmatched junction bases: 4. The CDR3 is made up of 16 amino acids. CDR3: CASSLVSGAAKNIQYF. The CDR3 bases are TGTGCCAGCAGCTTAGTGAGCGGGGCCGCCAAAAACATTCAGTACTTC.

The chain recombines TRBV28 with TRBJ2-5; the D gene is possibly TRBD2 (6 bases). V gave up 2 bases and J gave up 4 bases, with 20 bases separating them. Germline V gene lookup returns CDR1 MDHEN and CDR2 SYDVKM. This CDR3 has 17 residues. The CDR3, as DNA: TGTGCCAGCAGTTTAAGCCGACCGGGAGCCTGGGGAGAGACCCAGTACTTC. It encodes CASSLSRPGAWGETQYF.

V gene TRBV9 combines with J gene TRBJ2-7, with 10 bases that match TRBD1. The CDR3 extends over 15 amino acids. V dropped 0 bases and J dropped 1; count of bases not matched to a gene: 1. The germline V gene has CDR1 SGDLS and CDR2 YYNGEE. The CDR3 sequence: CASSVGDRGSYEQYF. CDR3 sequence (DNA): TGTGCCAGCAGCGTAGGGGACAGGGGATCCTACGAGCAGTACTTC.

The chain carries TRBV5-5 and TRBJ2-7; maybe TRBD2 (5 bases). The CDR3 is 13 amino acids. The germline gives CDR1 SGHKS, CDR2 YYEKEE (reference sequence). V gave up 2 bases and J gave up 5 bases, with 11 bases separating them. For the CDR3, the DNA is TGTGCCAGCAGCTTCGAGGGTAGACACGAGCAGTACTTC. It codes for CASSFEGRHEQYF.

This chain joins TRBV4-1 and TRBJ2-1; D gene uncertain. The germline V and J ends were trimmed by 1 base and 4 bases, with 11 bases remaining between them. CDR3 length: 15 amino acids. Germline CDR1 MGHRA, CDR2 YSYEKL. CDR3 DNA sequence: TGCGCCAGCAGCCAAGCGCTAGACTTTTACAATGAGCAGTTCTTC. Protein product: CASSQALDFYNEQFF.

In this sample, this clone turned up a few times. The V gene is TRBV6-1, the J gene TRBJ1-5; 7 nucleotides line up with TRBD1. Germline values: CDR1 MNHNS, CDR2 SASEGT. The V segment lost 6 bases and the J segment 2 bases; nucleotides outside the gene matches: 7. The CDR3 runs 15 residues. Here the CDR3 DNA reads TGTGCCAGCAGGAAACAGGGGAATGGCAATCAGCCCCAGCATTTT. Its protein product is CASRKQGNGNQPQHF.

This sequence joins TRBV11-2 and TRBJ2-2; TRBD2 aligns across 13 bases. Trimming took 4 bases from V and 2 from J; bases not matched to a gene: 10. The length of the CDR3 is 19 residues. Germline assignment: CDR1 SGHAT and CDR2 FQNNGV. CDR3 amino acids: CASSWAGTSGATNTGELFF. The CDR3, as DNA: TGTGCCAGCAGCTGGGCCGGGACTAGCGGGGCTACCAACACCGGGGAGCTGTTTTTT.

The chain carries TRBV5-1 and TRBJ2-2; D is perhaps TRBD2 (5 bases). With 4 bases removed from V and 4 bases from J, the gap between germline ends came to 14 bases. The germline CDR1 and CDR2 sequences are SGHRS and YFSETQ. The CDR3 has 15 residues. The CDR3 protein is CASSQERVPTGELFF. CDR3 DNA: TGCGCCAGCAGCCAGGAGAGGGTACCCACCGGGGAGCTGTTTTTT.

As DNA, the CDR3 is TGTGCCAGCAGCTCCCAGGAGGTCCAAGTGGCTTTCTTT. Amino acids: CASSSQEVQVAFF. The chain is built from TRBV5-4 and TRBJ1-1; unclear D gene. Trimming left V 3 bases short and J 11 bases short, with 17 bases between. Germline V lookup: CDR1 SGHNT, CDR2 YYREEE (reference sequence). CDR3 size: 13 residues.

The chain recombines TRBV19 with TRBJ1-4, with D unresolved. V gave up 6 bases and J gave up 6 bases, with 14 bases separating them. Germline V gene sequence: CDR1 LNHDA, CDR2 SQIVND (reference sequence). There are 14 residues in the CDR3. CDR3 region: CASSPGYFDEKLFF. The CDR3 nucleotides read TGTGCCAGTAGCCCCGGGTACTTTGATGAAAAACTGTTTTTT.

V and J are TRBV5-6 and TRBJ2-1; perhaps TRBD2 as D (6 bases). Trimming left V 4 bases short and J 5 bases short, with 22 bases between. The CDR3 has 17 residues. Looked up from germline, CDR1 is SGHDT and CDR2 is YYEEEE. CDR3: CASSPPGLASTDNEQFF. The CDR3, as DNA: TGTGCCAGCAGCCCGCCCGGCCTAGCGTCAACAGACAATGAGCAGTTCTTC.

This clone was detected once. This chain joins TRBV25-1 and TRBJ1-2, with D unresolved. The CDR3 runs to 12 residues. V lost 4 bases to trimming and J lost 7 bases, with 10 bases between them. The germline CDR1 and CDR2 sequences are MGHDK and SYGVNS. CDR3 region: CASSGGLGGYTF. The CDR3 DNA reads as TGTGCCAGCAGTGGAGGGCTTGGTGGCTACACCTTC.

V and J are TRBV19 and TRBJ2-3; 9 bases are shared with TRBD1. The V and J ends lost 3 bases and 4 bases, in that order; junction bases with no gene match: 8. The CDR3 length is 16 residues. Germline V CDR1 and CDR2: LNHDA, SQIVND (reference sequence). CDR3 DNA: TGTGCCAGTAGTATGGGGCGGGACAGGGCGGCAGATACGCAGTATTTT. Residues: CASSMGRDRAADTQYF.

This chain uses TRBV10-3 with TRBJ1-1, with D possibly being TRBD1 (5 bases). The germline V gene encodes CDR1 ENHRY and CDR2 SYGVKD. V gave up 0 bases and J gave up 1 base, with 15 bases separating them. CDR3 length: 17 amino acids. CDR3 protein: CAISESIGGGKNTEAFF. The CDR3 DNA follows: TGTGCCATCAGTGAGTCGATCGGGGGGGGAAAGAACACTGAAGCTTTCTTT.

V and J are TRBV7-2 and TRBJ1-1; D is perhaps TRBD1 (6 bases). The V and J ends lost 4 bases and 3 bases respectively, with 9 bases between them. The CDR3 is 13 residues long. Germline V gene sequence: CDR1 SGHTA, CDR2 FQGNSA. Here the CDR3 DNA reads TGTGCCAGCAGCTCCTACAGGGACACTGAAGCTTTCTTT. It specifies CASSSYRDTEAFF.

The chain is built from TRBV5-5 and TRBJ2-3; no reliable D call. CDR3 length: 12 residues. Germline values: CDR1 SGHKS, CDR2 YYEKEE (reference sequence). The V gene lost 4 bases and the J gene lost 10 bases, with 13 bases spanning the gap. The DNA of the CDR3 is TGTGCCAGCAGCCGTCAGGAAACTGCGCAGTATTTT. Translated, it gives CASSRQETAQYF. The variable domain in full, with the rest retrieved from reference TRBV5-5 and TRBJ2-3, is DAGVTQSPTHLIKTRGQQVTLRCSPISGHKSVSWYQQVLGQGPQFIFQYYEKEERGRGNFPDRFSARQFPNYSSELNVNALLLGDSALYLCASSRQETAQYFGPGTRLTVL.

The CDR3 DNA sequence: TGTGCCAGCAGCAAAGCGGGGAGGACCCACGAGCAGTACTTC. Residues: CASSKAGRTHEQYF. V gene TRBV21-1 combines with J gene TRBJ2-7; TRBD2 reflects the table's D call only, with no check against the DNA. TRBV21-1 counts as a pseudogene. This CDR3 has 14 amino acids.

This chain links TRBV27 with TRBJ2-7; weak D call: TRBD1 (5 bases). The CDR3 contains 14 residues. Germline values: CDR1 MNHEY, CDR2 SMNVEV (reference sequence). V lost 6 bases, J lost 2 bases, and 14 bases lay in between. CDR3 nucleotides: TGTGCCAGCAGGCTAACAGGAATTACCTACGAGCAGTACTTC. Encoded protein: CASRLTGITYEQYF.

The chain couples TRBV18 to TRBJ2-5; 7 bases are shared with TRBD1. This CDR3 has 14 amino acids. Losses at the gene ends were 6 bases for V and 5 bases for J; bases not matched to a gene: 9. Germline CDR1 is KGHSH and CDR2 is LQKENI. DNA for the CDR3: TGTGCCAGCTCGCCGACAGGGCGGGCGGAGACCCAGTACTTC. It yields the protein CASSPTGRAETQYF.

The V gene is TRBV18, the J gene TRBJ1-2, with TRBD1 matching 7 bases. This CDR3 spans 15 amino acids. J lost 4 bases, V lost 4 bases, and 9 bases had no gene match. CDR1 and CDR2 from the germline V gene are KGHSH and LQKENI. The CDR3 spells CASSREPGQSYGYTF. CDR3 sequence (DNA): TGTGCCAGCTCACGAGAACCGGGACAGAGCTATGGCTACACCTTC.

CDR3 residues: CASTGRGNRYGYTF. DNA for the CDR3: TGCGCCAGCACTGGCAGAGGGAATAGGTATGGCTACACCTTC. The chain uses TRBV10-1 and TRBJ1-2, with no clear D. The CDR3 contains 14 residues. Trimming pared 7 bases from V and 5 bases from J, leaving 17 bases between. Germline V CDR1 and CDR2: WNHNN, SYGVQD (reference sequence).

This chain connects TRBV4-1 to TRBJ2-7, with 11 bases lining up with TRBD1. V lost 5 bases to trimming and J lost 4 bases; unmatched junction nucleotides: 4. This CDR3 has 14 residues. The germline V gene has CDR1 MGHRA and CDR2 YSYEKL. As DNA, the CDR3 is TGCGCCAGCAGCTTGGGACAGGGGGGGTACGAGCAGTACTTC. It is translated as CASSLGQGGYEQYF.

The V gene is TRBV6-6, the J gene TRBJ2-6; D possibly corresponds to TRBD2 (7 bases). This CDR3 comprises 15 residues. CDR1 and CDR2 (germline): MNHNY, SVGAGI (reference sequence). Trimming left V 9 bases short and J 0 bases short, with 12 bases between. CDR3 in amino acids: CASGGAYSGANVLTF. The CDR3 DNA sequence: TGTGCCAGTGGGGGGGCCTACTCTGGGGCCAACGTCCTGACTTTC.